Listed here are 17 T cell receptor beta chains from one sample, sequenced in a study of blood T cell repertoires in COVID-19. The method was immunoSEQ multiplex PCR; TCRdb's version includes in-frame clones alone and lacks a portion of them. Of 150,000 to 200,000 clones in the sample, around 87% were seen once. Specimen: peripheral blood. These receptors were taken from a middle-aged man with active or convalescent COVID-19.

This clone came up a few times. This chain joins TRBV5-6 and TRBJ1-2; 7 positions agree with TRBD1. The CDR3 contains 14 residues. Germline V gives CDR1 SGHDT, CDR2 YYEEEE. V was clipped by 2 bases and J by 5 bases; unmatched bases: 6. CDR3 coding DNA: TGTGCCAGCAGCTTACGACAGGGCCTATATGGCTACACCTTC. Translation: CASSLRQGLYGYTF.

J is TRBJ1-1 and V is TRBV5-6; 8 nucleotides align to TRBD1. The J segment lost 4 bases and the V segment lost 5 bases, leaving 13 bases of the junction unmatched. The CDR3 runs 16 residues. Germline V CDR1 and CDR2: SGHDT, YYEEEE. The CDR3 DNA reads TGTGCCAGCAGTAGGGACAGGATGGGTGTGGGCACTGAAGCTTTCTTT. This gives the protein CASSRDRMGVGTEAFF.

The chain combines TRBV5-8 with TRBJ1-3; 8 bases map to TRBD1. Germline V lookup: CDR1 SGHTS, CDR2 YDEGEE. The CDR3 has 15 residues. The trim removed 5 bases at V and 1 base at J, leaving 5 bases unmatched. The DNA of the CDR3 is TGTGCCAGCAGACACAGGGACAGGTCTGGAAACACCATATATTTT. It codes for CASRHRDRSGNTIYF. Drawing the rest from reference TRBV5-8 and TRBJ1-3, the complete variable domain is EAGVTQSPTHLIKTRGQQATLRCSPISGHTSVYWYQQALGLGLQFLLWYDEGEERNRGNFPPRFSGRQFPNYSSELNVNALELEDSALYLCASRHRDRSGNTIYFGEGSWLTVV.

This clone was seen more than once but under ten times. The rearrangement links TRBV7-2 to TRBJ1-2; D is unclear. CDR1 is SGHTA and CDR2 is FQGNSA in the germline V gene. This CDR3 is built from 14 residues. The V and J ends lost 3 bases and 4 bases respectively, with 12 bases between them. As DNA, the CDR3 is TGTGCCAGCAGCTTTCCGGGATCGGGCTATGGCTACACCTTC. Its protein is CASSFPGSGYGYTF.

The rearrangement links TRBV2 to TRBJ1-6; weak D call: TRBD1 (6 bases). Looked up from germline, CDR1 is SNHLY and CDR2 is FYNNEI. The V end lost 4 bases, the J end lost 6 bases, and 7 bases lay between the germline ends. The CDR3 loop spans 13 amino acids. DNA of the CDR3: TGTGCCAGCAGTGGACAGGTTAATTCACCCCTCCACTTT. It specifies CASSGQVNSPLHF. Combining the CDR3 with reference TRBV2 and TRBJ1-6 gives the whole variable domain EPEVTQTPSHQVTQMGQEVILRCVPISNHLYFYWYRQILGQKVEFLVSFYNNEISEKSEIFDDQFSVERPDGSNFTLKIRSTKLEDSAMYFCASSGQVNSPLHFGNGTRLTVT.

In this sample, this clone turned up once. The rearrangement links TRBV7-3 to TRBJ1-1; 7 bases agree with TRBD1. The trim removed 6 bases at V and 1 base at J, leaving 5 bases unmatched. Germline assignment: CDR1 SGHTA and CDR2 FQGTGA. This CDR3 contains 14 residues. The CDR3 nucleotides are TGTGCCAGCAGGGACGGGACAGCGAACACTGAAGCTTTCTTT. Translated: CASRDGTANTEAFF.

The chain employs TRBV19 and TRBJ2-1; 7 bases align to TRBD2. The germline CDR1 and CDR2 sequences are LNHDA and SQIVND (reference sequence). CDR3 length: 16 residues. After removal of 3 bases from V and 0 bases from J, the junction contained 5 bases not matched to a gene. CDR3 region: CASSIGDYSSYNEQFF. The CDR3 DNA is TGTGCCAGTAGTATTGGGGACTACAGCTCCTACAATGAGCAGTTCTTC.

The rearrangement links TRBV11-3 to TRBJ2-7; D remains unclear. Germline V gene lookup returns CDR1 SGHNT and CDR2 YENEEA. The V gene lost 9 bases and the J gene lost 0 bases, with 9 bases spanning the gap. This CDR3 is built from 12 residues. CDR3 protein: CASSTGSYEQYF. The CDR3 region has the DNA TGTGCCAGTTCGACGGGCTCCTACGAGCAGTACTTC.

This chain uses TRBV5-4 with TRBJ2-7; 7 nucleotides agree with TRBD2. The germline gives CDR1 SGHNT, CDR2 YYREEE (reference sequence). With V trimmed by 1 base and J by 6 bases, 4 bases remained unmatched. The CDR3 spans 13 residues. This CDR3 is CASSLIREGEQYF. CDR3 in DNA: TGTGCCAGCAGCTTGATCAGGGAGGGCGAGCAGTACTTC.

V usage is TRBV24-1 and J usage is TRBJ1-5; 10 nucleotides align to TRBD1. The CDR3 is 17 amino acids. Unmatched junction bases numbered 11, after V lost 4 bases and J lost 6 bases. Germline CDR1 KGHDR, CDR2 SFDVKD. The CDR3 protein is CATSEPDDRGRGQPQHF. The DNA for the CDR3 is TGTGCCACCAGTGAACCCGATGACAGGGGGCGGGGTCAGCCCCAGCATTTT.

The chain has TRBV7-3 and TRBJ1-2; D possibly corresponds to TRBD1 (6 bases). V was shortened by 10 bases and J by 5 bases, with 17 bases between the two germline ends. The CDR3 runs to 13 residues. The germline gives CDR1 SGHTA, CDR2 FQGTGA. CDR3 DNA: TGTGCCAATCACAGGGCTACCCCTTATGGCTACACCTTC. It encodes CANHRATPYGYTF.

The chain links TRBV7-3 to TRBJ1-5, with a weak D call TRBD1 (5 bases). The germline CDR1 and CDR2 sequences are SGHTA and FQGTGA. The CDR3 loop spans 13 amino acids. Trimming took 5 bases from V and 4 from J, leaving 9 bases between them. DNA of the CDR3: TGTGCCAGCAGCGTAGGACATAATCAGCCCCAGCATTTT. Protein sequence: CASSVGHNQPQHF. The full variable domain, completed using reference TRBV7-3 and TRBJ1-5, is GAGVSQTPSNKVTEKGKYVELRCDPISGHTALYWYRQSLGQGPEFLIYFQGTGAADDSGLPNDRFFAVRPEGSVSTLKIQRTERGDSAVYLCASSVGHNQPQHFGDGTRLSIL.

The rearrangement links TRBV18 to TRBJ2-7, with TRBD1 matching 9 bases. Germline V lookup: CDR1 KGHSH, CDR2 LQKENI. J lost 3 bases, V lost 6 bases, and 6 bases had no gene match. The length of the CDR3 is 14 residues. The CDR3 coding sequence is TGTGCCAGCTCCCCCTCGACAGGGGGCTACGAGCAGTACTTC. Encoded protein: CASSPSTGGYEQYF.

CDR3 residues: CAWSGDTLYNEQFF. The CDR3 DNA is TGTGCCTGGAGTGGAGACACCCTCTACAATGAGCAGTTCTTC. The V and J genes are TRBV30 and TRBJ2-1; D remains ambiguous. Trimming removed 1 base from V and 3 bases from J, with 10 bases in between. This CDR3 has 14 residues. The germline gives CDR1 GTSNPN, CDR2 SVGIG (reference sequence).

V and J are TRBV11-1 and TRBJ2-2; no definite D call. The germline V and J ends were trimmed by 3 bases and 0 bases, with 5 bases remaining between them. Germline loops: CDR1 SGHAT, CDR2 FQDESV (reference sequence). The CDR3 totals 14 residues. CDR3 coding DNA: TGTGCCAGCAGCTTTTCAGCGAACACCGGGGAGCTGTTTTTT. Translation gives CASSFSANTGELFF.

This clone was detected ten times or more. The chain recombines TRBV28 with TRBJ1-2; D possibly corresponds to TRBD1 (5 bases). Deletions cut 7 bases from V and 3 bases from J, with 21 bases between. This CDR3 is built from 16 residues. CDR1 and CDR2 from the germline V gene are MDHEN and SYDVKM. DNA for the CDR3: TGTGCCAGCACCTCACTGGCGGCAGGGTTAGACTATGGCTACACCTTC. It is translated as CASTSLAAGLDYGYTF.

The chain carries TRBV6-6 and TRBJ1-4; TRBD1 is a possible D gene (5 bases). The length of the CDR3 is 14 residues. V lost 5 bases, J lost 8 bases, and 15 bases lay in between. Looked up from germline, CDR1 is MNHNY and CDR2 is SVGAGI (reference sequence). The CDR3 bases are TGTGCCAGCAGTATCAGGGAAGTAGGCGAAAAACTGTTTTTT. This codes for CASSIREVGEKLFF.